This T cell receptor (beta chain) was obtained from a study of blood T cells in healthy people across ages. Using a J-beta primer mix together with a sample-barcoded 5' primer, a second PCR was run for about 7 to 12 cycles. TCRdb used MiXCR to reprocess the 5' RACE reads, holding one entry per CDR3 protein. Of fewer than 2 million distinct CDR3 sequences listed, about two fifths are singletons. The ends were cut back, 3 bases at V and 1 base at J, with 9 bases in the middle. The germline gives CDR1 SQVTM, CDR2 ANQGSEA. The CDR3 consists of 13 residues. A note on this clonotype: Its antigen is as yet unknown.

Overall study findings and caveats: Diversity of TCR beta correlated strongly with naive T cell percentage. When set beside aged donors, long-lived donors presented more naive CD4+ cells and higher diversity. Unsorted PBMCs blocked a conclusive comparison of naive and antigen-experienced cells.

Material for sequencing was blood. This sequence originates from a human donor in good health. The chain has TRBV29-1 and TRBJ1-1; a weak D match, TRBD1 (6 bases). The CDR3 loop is CSVDWGRNTEAFF. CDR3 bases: TGCAGCGTTGATTGGGGGCGGAACACTGAAGCTTTCTTT.